The T cell receptor beta chain described here comes from a study of regulatory T cells in long-lasting Graves disease listed by TCRdb under 2021. General notes on the study: In the newly diagnosed Graves' disease group, patients had been taking antithyroid drugs for less than 3 months. A total of around 35 samples underwent TCR sequencing, from roughly 13 patients with persistent Graves' disease and 20 or so patients with newly diagnosed Graves' disease. Persistent Graves' disease patients were compared with newly diagnosed Graves' disease patients by peripheral blood TCR sequencing and RNA sequencing. The study was registered as a clinical trial and conducted in China. The paper's findings and limits, for the study overall: Because the primary lesion, thyroid tissue, could not be accessed, the study looked at peripheral blood alone. The authors noted that the small sample size was a limitation that may lower accuracy. Compared with newly diagnosed patients, persistent Graves' disease patients had lower TCR Shannon entropy and fewer highly expanded clones, which suggests clonal expansion. Sequencing and analysis were limited to the TCR beta chain. TRBV28, TRBJ1-2 and TRBJ2-5 were preferentially used in persistent disease, while TRBV20-1 and TRBJ2-1 were favored in newly diagnosed disease. A larger number of public clonotypes was shared among persistent patients (about 2,700) than among newly diagnosed patients (roughly 970).

In light of the paper, this sample's time point label describes: newly diagnosed GD, antithyroid drugs for less than 3 months. For both TCR sequencing and RNA sequencing, RNA was extracted from PBMCs in TRIzol. The diagnosis of Graves' disease followed American Thyroid Association guidelines. Patients for the study were recruited at an endocrinology department in Xi'an, China. Each patient gave roughly 10 milliliters of peripheral blood, collected in an EDTA anticoagulant tube. Ficoll Paque Plus density gradient separation was used to isolate PBMCs, and no further T cell sorting was performed. An Agilent 2100 Bioanalyzer and agarose gel were used to check RNA quality, while a NanoDrop 2000 measured RNA concentration. From the germline V gene, CDR1 is SGDLS and CDR2 is YYNGEE. Trimmed from V: 0 bases; trimmed from J: 4 bases; junction bases lacking a gene match: 8. Its CDR3 holds 16 amino acids, cysteine through phenylalanine. Only the CDR3 part of the read is kept: 48 bases, read in frame from the first base.

Libraries came from multiplex PCR. TCRdb shows the sequencer as Illumina HiSeq 4000. CDR3 regions were amplified by Arm-PCR with iRepertoire HTBI primers to construct TCR beta libraries. PCR products were gel purified before sequencing. The original pipeline was this. Gene usage analysis of CDR3 amino acid clonotypes used the approximately 62 TRBV and about 13 TRBJ segments found across samples. COPE and FqMerger were used to merge filtered high-quality paired reads into contigs. BLAST was used to align contigs to IMGT TRBV, TRBD and TRBJ reference genes, and CDR3 was defined according to IMGT. Any clonotype with a frequency above 0.1% was counted as a highly expanded clone. Repertoire diversity was measured by Shannon entropy, and V-J evenness by the Gini coefficient. Clonotypes shared by more than one individual were considered public. TCRdb reprocessed the public reads (quality trimming at Q25 with fastp, clone calling with MiXCR) and kept in-frame beta chains. CDR3 protein duplicates are merged, each entry listing the most common genes and DNA. The V and J calls and clone size are TCRdb's, not the authors'. This sample lists some 460,000 distinct CDR3 sequences; around 15% were detected once. The biggest ten clones account for 9% to 15% of the sample.

The sample holds many counts of this clonotype. The target of this receptor is not known. The record has no base qualities; no much larger clone is one base away. These records were also assigned to another study, of T cells in Graves' hyperthyroidism and ophthalmopathy. Reported in the second study: A patient counted as having stable Graves' hyperthyroidism if no progression to ophthalmopathy occurred over 18 months of follow-up. Hyperthyroidism patients were aged 18 to 65 years and newly diagnosed, with disease duration of less than 2 months. Any patient with an uncontrolled infection, another autoimmune disease, pregnancy or lactation was excluded. Diagnoses were based on clinical symptoms, serum thyroxine and TRAb, thyroid ultrasound and orbital computed tomography. A first-round RT-PCR of the TCR CDR3 used the HTBI primer set with the Qiagen OneStep RT-PCR kit. Most expanded thyroid clonotypes (frequency above 0.001) were also found in blood, which suggests that blood repertoires may mirror thyroid immune responses. Ophthalmopathy was separated from stable hyperthyroidism by a 13 V-J signature model, with approximately 90% sensitivity and 81% to 82% specificity obtained in cross-validation and 80%/75% obtained in testing. In validation, the model predicted progression to ophthalmopathy with around 71% sensitivity and 72% to 75% specificity, a median of 6.5 months before onset. To identify TCR V-J signatures that set the groups apart, the researchers used a discovery cohort of about a hundred patients, made up of 40 to 45 with Graves' ophthalmopathy and about 60 with stable Graves' hyperthyroidism. Prospective prediction of ophthalmopathy was tested in an independent validation cohort of 18 to 20 hyperthyroidism patients and 17 patients who later progressed to ophthalmopathy. For training and testing, the 100 or so patients in the discovery cohort were randomly divided in a 7:3 ratio. In more than 5 Graves' hyperthyroidism patients, the study also compared T-cell repertoires from thyroid tissue with T-cell repertoires from blood. After blood sampling, hyperthyroidism patients were treated with methimazole at a starting dose of 30 mg daily, and ophthalmopathy patients were treated with high-dose intravenous methylprednisolone. Libraries were constructed in a second round of multiplex PCR, after which size selection and purification were carried out. Sequencing of the libraries was done on an Illumina HiSeq2000 using paired-end 100 bp reads. SOAPnuke was used to process the raw data, throwing out any read that contained adapters or uncalled bases, had a mean Phred below 15, or lacked an exact constant-primer or identifier match. COPE v1.2.5 was used to merge high-quality paired reads, and clonotypes were defined as unique nucleotide sequences. MiTCR v1.1 was used to align the clonotypes against IMGT TRBV, TRBD and TRBJ reference segments. Only V-J combinations with frequency above 0.0001, covering 99% to 99.2% of repertoires, were analysed. A TCS score was defined as the ratio between F50 (clonal expansion) and ExV (chaos), using BLOSUM62-based TCRdist between CDR3 peptides within each V-J. Welch's t-statistics and random forest reduced roughly 540 V-J features to 13, which were used in a naive Bayes classifier (R e1071). Sample size was not statistically predetermined, and blinding of investigators to group allocation was not performed. According to the paper, TCR Vbeta CDR3 sequencing was carried out on around 140 peripheral blood samples, which came from 40 to 45 ophthalmopathy, under 85 hyperthyroidism and approximately 17 progressor patients.

The material sequenced was peripheral blood mononuclear cells (PBMCs), taken at new diagnosis, from a patient treated with antithyroid drugs. The receptor chain draws on TRBV9 and TRBJ2-5, with 8 bases aligning to TRBD2. This sequence originates from a man aged 35 to 55 with Graves disease. Donor details come from another sample of the same person, matched by shared clones. Here the CDR3 is given as CASSVGVAGTPETQYF. The nucleotides read TGTGCCAGCAGCGTAGGAGTAGCGGGAACCCCAGAGACCCAGTACTTC.